Listed below are T cell receptor beta chains from one sample, sequenced in a study of CD8 T cells in Susac syndrome. One entry per CDR3 protein results from TCRdb running MiXCR on the immunoSEQ multiplex PCR reads. This table holds around 280,000 distinct CDR3 sequences, more than 75% found once. The sample consisted of CD8+ T cells from PBMCs. The source is a human donor with multiple sclerosis. Each CDR3 is given without its conserved first and last residue.

V	J	CDR3
TRBV27	TRBJ2-7	ASSLQWRTYEQY
TRBV6-6	TRBJ1-6	ASTPGDRDVKIH
TRBV6-1	TRBJ1-3	ASDWSVRPLSGNTIY
TRBV9	TRBJ2-1	ASSVQLPGTSGTGIYNEQF
TRBV20-1	TRBJ2-3	SANPLILAGGNEDTQY
TRBV6-1	TRBJ1-1	ASSVGQGTEAF
TRBV5-6	TRBJ1-2	ASSLGSDYGYT
TRBV12-3/TRBV12-4	TRBJ1-1	ASRTGTVTEAF
TRBV6-1	TRBJ2-1	ASSEDGLALEF
TRBV27	TRBJ2-1	ASSLSAGNEQF
TRBV29-1	TRBJ2-1	SAEVVVGRNEQF
TRBV24-1	TRBJ2-7	ATSDPVTSGSFEQY
TRBV5-1	TRBJ2-7	ASSHWSSGEQY
TRBV5-4	TRBJ1-1	ASSSTEADTEAF
TRBV24-1	TRBJ2-5	ATSDKRAWETQY
TRBV7-8	TRBJ2-2	ASSLKRRLAGEFETGELF
TRBV14	TRBJ2-4	ASSQAGGGNIQY
TRBV27	TRBJ2-7	ASSPGGGTYAQY
TRBV5-1	TRBJ2-1	ASSFESVYNEQF
TRBV9	TRBJ2-1	ASSVAPRLQSSYNEQF
TRBV10-3	TRBJ2-7	AISEHGTSGRAHEQY
TRBV7-7	TRBJ2-1	ASSSKLAANEQF
TRBV5-1	TRBJ1-1	ASSFTTGVWTEAF
TRBV5-1	TRBJ2-3	ASSLNSGWGLTDTQY
TRBV27	TRBJ1-1	ASRMDRGTEAF
TRBV20-1	TRBJ2-5	SARGAGEETQY
TRBV6-1	TRBJ2-3	ASSHPTSGIVLDTQY
TRBV19	TRBJ1-5	ASSIGTGVHQPQH
TRBV9	TRBJ1-2	ASSVDGQSGYGYT
TRBV28	TRBJ2-2	ASSLGQGVQGLF
TRBV13	TRBJ1-1	ASSVGQGQAF
TRBV28	TRBJ2-5	ASSVPRAGETQY
TRBV28	TRBJ2-1	ASSGSGRSSYNEQF
TRBV20-1	TRBJ1-1	SARDPQRQGSGTEAF
TRBV4-1	TRBJ2-1	ASSQESGSDEQF